This TCR beta chain was obtained from a study of blood T cell repertoires in COVID-19. Using immunoSEQ multiplex PCR, the repertoire was profiled, and TCRdb retains in-frame clones only, with some absent. The profile shows more than 85,000 clones, approximately 82% of them singletons. V lost 4 bases to trimming and J lost 7 bases; unmatched junction nucleotides: 9. CDR1 and CDR2 from the germline V gene are LNHDA and SQIVND (reference sequence). CDR3 length: 15 residues. The chain is built from TRBV19 and TRBJ1-2; 10 nucleotides line up with TRBD1. Material: peripheral blood. This sequence was found in a man between 60 and 70 years old with active or convalescent COVID-19. CDR3 in DNA: TGTGCCAGTAGTAGACAGGGGGCGCGGGGACCTGGCTACACCTTC. Residues: CASSRQGARGPGYTF.